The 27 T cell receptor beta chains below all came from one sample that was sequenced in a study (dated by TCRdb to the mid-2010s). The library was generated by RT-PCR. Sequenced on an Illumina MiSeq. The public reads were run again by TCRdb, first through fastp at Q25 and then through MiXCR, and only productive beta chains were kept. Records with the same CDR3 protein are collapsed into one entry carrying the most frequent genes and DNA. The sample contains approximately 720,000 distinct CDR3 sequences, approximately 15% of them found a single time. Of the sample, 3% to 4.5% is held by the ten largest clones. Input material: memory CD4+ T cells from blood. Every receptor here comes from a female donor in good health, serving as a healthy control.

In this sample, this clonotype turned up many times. The CDR3 protein is CAIRRRTGFSTDNSPLHF. CDR3 nucleotide sequence: TGTGCCATCAGAAGACGGACAGGGTTTTCTACTGATAATTCACCCCTCCACTTT. This sequence joins TRBV10-3 and TRBJ1-6; 8 bases match TRBD1. The ends lost 6 bases at V and 5 bases at J; junction bases unmatched: 15. Germline lookup yields CDR1 ENHRY and CDR2 SYGVKD. The CDR3 totals 18 residues.

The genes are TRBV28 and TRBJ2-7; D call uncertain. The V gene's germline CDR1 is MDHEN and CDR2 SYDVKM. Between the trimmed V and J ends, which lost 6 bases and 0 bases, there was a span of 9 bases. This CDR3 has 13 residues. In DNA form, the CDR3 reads TGTGCCAGCAGGTCCTCCCGCTCCTACGAGCAGTACTTC. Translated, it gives CASRSSRSYEQYF.

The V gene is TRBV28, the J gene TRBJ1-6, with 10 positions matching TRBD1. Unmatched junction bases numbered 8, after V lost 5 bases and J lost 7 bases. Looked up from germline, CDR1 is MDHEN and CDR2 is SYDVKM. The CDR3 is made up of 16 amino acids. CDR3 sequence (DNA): TGTGCCAGCAGTCTTCGCCCGGGACAGGGGAATTCACCCCTCCACTTT. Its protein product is CASSLRPGQGNSPLHF. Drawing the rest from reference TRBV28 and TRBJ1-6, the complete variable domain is DVKVTQSSRYLVKRTGEKVFLECVQDMDHENMFWYRQDPGLGLRLIYFSYDVKMKEKGDIPEGYSVSREKKERFSLILESASTNQTSMYLCASSLRPGQGNSPLHFGNGTRLTVT.

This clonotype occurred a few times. The CDR3 nucleotides are TGCGCCAGCAGCTTTATACCAGGGGGCAACACTGAAGCTTTCTTT. This sequence encodes CASSFIPGGNTEAFF. This chain joins TRBV5-1 and TRBJ1-1, with 8 bases matching TRBD1. This CDR3 comprises 15 residues. The junction had 5 bases not matched to a gene; V was cut back by 2 bases and J by 2 bases. Germline loops: CDR1 SGHRS, CDR2 YFSETQ.

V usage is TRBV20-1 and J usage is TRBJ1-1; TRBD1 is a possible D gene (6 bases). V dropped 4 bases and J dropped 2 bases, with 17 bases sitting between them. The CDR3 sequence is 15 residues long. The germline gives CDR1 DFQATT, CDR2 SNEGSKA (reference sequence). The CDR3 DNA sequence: TGCAGTGCTAACGGGGGGCTTCGACGAAACACTGAAGCTTTCTTT. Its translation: CSANGGLRRNTEAFF.

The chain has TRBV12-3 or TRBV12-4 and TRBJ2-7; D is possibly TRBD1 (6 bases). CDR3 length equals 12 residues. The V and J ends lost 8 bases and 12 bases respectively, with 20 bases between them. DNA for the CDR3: TGTGCCAGCGGTACCATCGGGGTCAGGGGGTACTTC. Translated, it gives CASGTIGVRGYF.

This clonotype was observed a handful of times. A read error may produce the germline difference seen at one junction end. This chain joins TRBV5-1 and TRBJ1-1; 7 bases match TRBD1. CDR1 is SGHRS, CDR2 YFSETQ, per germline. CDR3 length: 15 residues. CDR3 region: CASSLEGGLKTEAFF. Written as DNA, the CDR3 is TGCGCCAGCAGCTTGGAAGGGGGCCTGAAGACTGAAGCTTTCTTT.

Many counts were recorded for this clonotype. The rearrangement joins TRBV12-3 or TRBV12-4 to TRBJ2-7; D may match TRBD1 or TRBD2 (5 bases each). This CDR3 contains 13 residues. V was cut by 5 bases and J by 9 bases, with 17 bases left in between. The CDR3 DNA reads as TGTGCCAGCAGTCCTGGGACCCCGTTGTCGCAGTACTTC. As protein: CASSPGTPLSQYF.

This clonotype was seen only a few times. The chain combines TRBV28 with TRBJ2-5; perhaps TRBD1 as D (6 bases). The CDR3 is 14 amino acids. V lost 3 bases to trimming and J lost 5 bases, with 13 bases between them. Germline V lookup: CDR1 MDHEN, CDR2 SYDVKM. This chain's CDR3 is CASSLSRGPETQYF. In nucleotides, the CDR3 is TGTGCCAGCAGTTTGAGCAGGGGCCCGGAGACCCAGTACTTC.

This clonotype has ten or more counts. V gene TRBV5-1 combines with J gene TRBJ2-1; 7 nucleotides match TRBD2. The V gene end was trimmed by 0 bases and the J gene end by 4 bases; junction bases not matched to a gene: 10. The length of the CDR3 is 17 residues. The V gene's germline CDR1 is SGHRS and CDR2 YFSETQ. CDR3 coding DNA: TGCGCCAGCAGCTTGGCCTTGAGGACGGGAGGTTACAATGAGCAGTTCTTC. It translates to CASSLALRTGGYNEQFF.

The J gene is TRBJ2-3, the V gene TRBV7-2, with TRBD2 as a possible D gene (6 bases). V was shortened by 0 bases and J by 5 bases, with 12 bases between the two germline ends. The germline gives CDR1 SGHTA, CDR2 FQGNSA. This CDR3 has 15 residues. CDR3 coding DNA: TGTGCCAGCAGCTTAGCGTTCACCGGGGGAGATACGCAGTATTTT. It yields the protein CASSLAFTGGDTQYF.

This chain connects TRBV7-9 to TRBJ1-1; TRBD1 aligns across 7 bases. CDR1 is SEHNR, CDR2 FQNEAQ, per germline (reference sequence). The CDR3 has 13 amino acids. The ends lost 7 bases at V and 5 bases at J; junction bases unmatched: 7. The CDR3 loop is CASTRDSSTEAFF. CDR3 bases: TGTGCCAGCACCCGGGACAGTTCAACTGAAGCTTTCTTT.

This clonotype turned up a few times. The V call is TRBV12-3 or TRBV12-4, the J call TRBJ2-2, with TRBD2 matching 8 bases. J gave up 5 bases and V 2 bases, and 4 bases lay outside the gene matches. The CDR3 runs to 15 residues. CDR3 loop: CASSLSSGLTGELFF. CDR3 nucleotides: TGTGCCAGCAGTTTATCTAGCGGGTTGACCGGGGAGCTGTTTTTT.

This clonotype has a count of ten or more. This chain's CDR3 is CASSIGGGVETQYF. For the CDR3, the DNA is TGTGCCAGCAGTATAGGTGGGGGGGTGGAGACCCAGTACTTC. The chain couples TRBV12-3 or TRBV12-4 to TRBJ2-5; TRBD2 matches 7 bases. V shed 5 bases, J shed 5 bases, and the junction held 8 bases outside the gene matches. The CDR3 extends over 14 amino acids.

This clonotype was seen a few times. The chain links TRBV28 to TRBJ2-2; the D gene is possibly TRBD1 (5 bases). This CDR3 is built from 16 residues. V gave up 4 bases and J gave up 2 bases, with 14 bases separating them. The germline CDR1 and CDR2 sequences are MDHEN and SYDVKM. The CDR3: CASSSFETVNTGELFF. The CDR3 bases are TGTGCCAGCAGTTCCTTTGAGACAGTCAACACCGGGGAGCTGTTTTTT. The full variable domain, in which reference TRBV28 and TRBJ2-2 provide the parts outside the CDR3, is DVKVTQSSRYLVKRTGEKVFLECVQDMDHENMFWYRQDPGLGLRLIYFSYDVKMKEKGDIPEGYSVSREKKERFSLILESASTNQTSMYLCASSSFETVNTGELFFGEGSRLTVL.

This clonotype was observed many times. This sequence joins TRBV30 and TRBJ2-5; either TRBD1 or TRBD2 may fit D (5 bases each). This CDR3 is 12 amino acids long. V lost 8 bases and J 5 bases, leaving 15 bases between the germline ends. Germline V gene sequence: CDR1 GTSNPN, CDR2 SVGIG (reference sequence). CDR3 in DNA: TGTGCCGGGACGAAACTCGAGGAGACCCAGTACTTC. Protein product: CAGTKLEETQYF.

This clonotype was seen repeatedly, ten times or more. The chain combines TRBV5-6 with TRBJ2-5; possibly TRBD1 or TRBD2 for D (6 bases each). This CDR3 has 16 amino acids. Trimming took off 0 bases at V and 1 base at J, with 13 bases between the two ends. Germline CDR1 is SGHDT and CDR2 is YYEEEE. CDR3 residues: CASSLAGRGLQETQYF. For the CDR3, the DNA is TGTGCCAGCAGCTTGGCCGGCAGGGGACTCCAAGAGACCCAGTACTTC.

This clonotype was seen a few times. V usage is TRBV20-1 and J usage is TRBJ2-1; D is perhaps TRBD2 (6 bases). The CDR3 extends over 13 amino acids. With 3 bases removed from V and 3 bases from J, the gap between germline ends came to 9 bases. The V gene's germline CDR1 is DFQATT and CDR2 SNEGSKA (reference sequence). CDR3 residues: CSASRGNYNEQFF. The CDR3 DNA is TGCAGTGCTAGTCGCGGGAACTACAATGAGCAGTTCTTC.

The CDR3 nucleotides read TGCAGTGCAAAGAGGGAAGGGGATGAGCAGTTCTTC. Protein: CSAKREGDEQFF. V usage is TRBV20-1 and J usage is TRBJ2-1; tentatively, D is TRBD1 or TRBD2 (5 bases each). The V and J ends lost 6 bases and 8 bases respectively, with 14 bases between them. The germline V gene encodes CDR1 DFQATT and CDR2 SNEGSKA (reference sequence). CDR3 length equals 12 residues.

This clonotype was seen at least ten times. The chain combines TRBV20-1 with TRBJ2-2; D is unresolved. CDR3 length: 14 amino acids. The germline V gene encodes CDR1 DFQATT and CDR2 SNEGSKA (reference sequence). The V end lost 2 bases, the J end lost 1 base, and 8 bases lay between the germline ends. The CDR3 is CSARRRGNTGELFF. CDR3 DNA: TGCAGTGCTAGACGACGAGGGAACACCGGGGAGCTGTTTTTT.

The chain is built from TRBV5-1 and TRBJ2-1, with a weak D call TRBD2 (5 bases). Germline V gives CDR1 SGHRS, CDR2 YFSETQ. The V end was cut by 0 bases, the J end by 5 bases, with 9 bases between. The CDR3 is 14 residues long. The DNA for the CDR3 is TGCGCCAGCAGCTTGGCCCTAGCTAACAATGAGCAGTTCTTC. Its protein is CASSLALANNEQFF.

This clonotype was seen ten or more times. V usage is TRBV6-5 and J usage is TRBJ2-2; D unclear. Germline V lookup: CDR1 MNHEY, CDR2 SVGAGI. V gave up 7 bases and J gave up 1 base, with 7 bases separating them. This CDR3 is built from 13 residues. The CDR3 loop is CASTFLNTGELFF. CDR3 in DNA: TGTGCCAGCACTTTCCTGAACACCGGGGAGCTGTTTTTT.

The DNA of the CDR3 is TGCGCCAGCAGCTTGGCCATGACTCGGGACACAGATACGCAGTATTTT. Protein product: CASSLAMTRDTDTQYF. V usage is TRBV5-1 and J usage is TRBJ2-3; possible D gene TRBD2, 5 bases. Germline loops: CDR1 SGHRS, CDR2 YFSETQ. V dropped 0 bases and J dropped 2 bases, with 13 bases sitting between them. CDR3 length equals 16 residues. The variable domain in full, with the rest retrieved from reference TRBV5-1 and TRBJ2-3, is KAGVTQTPRYLIKTRGQQVTLSCSPISGHRSVSWYQQTPGQGLQFLFEYFSETQRNKGNFPGRFSGRQFSNSRSEMNVSTLELGDSALYLCASSLAMTRDTDTQYFGPGTRLTVL.

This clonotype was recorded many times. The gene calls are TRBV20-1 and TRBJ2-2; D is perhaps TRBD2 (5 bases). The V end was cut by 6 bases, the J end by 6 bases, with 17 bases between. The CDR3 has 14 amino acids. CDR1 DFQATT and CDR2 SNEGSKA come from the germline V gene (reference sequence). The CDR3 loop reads CSAPTKPEAGELFF. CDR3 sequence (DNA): TGCAGTGCCCCGACAAAGCCGGAGGCCGGGGAGCTGTTTTTT.

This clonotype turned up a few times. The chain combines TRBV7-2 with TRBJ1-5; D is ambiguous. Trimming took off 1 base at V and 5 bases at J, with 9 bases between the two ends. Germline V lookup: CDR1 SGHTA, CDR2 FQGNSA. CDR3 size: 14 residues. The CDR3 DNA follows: TGTGCCAGCAGCTTAGAAGCAAGTTATCAGCCCCAGCATTTT. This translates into CASSLEASYQPQHF.

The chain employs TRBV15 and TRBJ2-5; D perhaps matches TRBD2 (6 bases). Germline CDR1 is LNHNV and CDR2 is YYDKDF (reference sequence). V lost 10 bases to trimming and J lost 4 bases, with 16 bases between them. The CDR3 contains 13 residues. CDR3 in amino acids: CASRRTSTETQYF. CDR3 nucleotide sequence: TGTGCCAGCAGACGCACTAGCACAGAGACCCAGTACTTC.

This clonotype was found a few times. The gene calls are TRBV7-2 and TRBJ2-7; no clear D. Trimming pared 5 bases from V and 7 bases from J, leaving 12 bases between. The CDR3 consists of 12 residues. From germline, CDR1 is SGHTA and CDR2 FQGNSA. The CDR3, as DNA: TGTGCCAGCAGCCGCCCTGCCGGGGAGCAGTACTTC. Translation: CASSRPAGEQYF.